This T cell receptor beta chain was documented in a study of OX40 agonist ivuxolimab in advanced cancers. The assay was immunoSEQ multiplex PCR, and TCRdb's table has in-frame clones only and misses some. Of 60,000 to 65,000 clones listed, roughly 80% are singletons. Autoimmune disease history or systemic immunosuppression disqualified patients. This CDR3 spans 16 amino acids. Unmatched junction bases numbered 14, after V lost 4 bases and J lost 4 bases. Germline lookup yields CDR1 SGHNT and CDR2 YYREEE (reference sequence). The genes are TRBV5-4 and TRBJ2-7; TRBD2 agrees at 7 bases. Here the sequenced sample was CD4+ or CD8+ T cells sorted from blood, taken in a trial of the OX40 agonist ivuxolimab. The TCR originated in an adult with an advanced solid tumor such as melanoma, head and neck, liver or kidney cancer. This CDR3 reads CASSPRAGSVSYEQYF. CDR3 nucleotide sequence: TGTGCCAGCAGCCCACGAGCGGGAAGCGTTTCTTACGAGCAGTACTTC. Supplemented by reference TRBV5-4 and TRBJ2-7, the full variable domain reads ETGVTQSPTHLIKTRGQQVTLRCSSQSGHNTVSWYQQALGQGPQFIFQYYREEENGRGNFPPRFSGLQFPNYSSELNVNALELDDSALYLCASSPRAGSVSYEQYFGPGTRLTVT.